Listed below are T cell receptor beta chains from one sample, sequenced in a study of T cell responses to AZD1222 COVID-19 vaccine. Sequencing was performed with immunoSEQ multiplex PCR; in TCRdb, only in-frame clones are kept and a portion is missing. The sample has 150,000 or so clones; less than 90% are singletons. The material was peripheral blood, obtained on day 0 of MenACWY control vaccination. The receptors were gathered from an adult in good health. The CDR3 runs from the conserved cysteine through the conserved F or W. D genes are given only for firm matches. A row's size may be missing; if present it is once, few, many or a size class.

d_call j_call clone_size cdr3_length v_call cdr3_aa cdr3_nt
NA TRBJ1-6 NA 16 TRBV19 CASSILGTPDNSPLHF TGTGCCAGTAGTATATTGGGGACTCCTGATAATTCACCCCTCCACTTT
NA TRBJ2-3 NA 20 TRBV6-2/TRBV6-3 CASSYPIKGGGELSTDTQYF TGTGCCAGCAGTTACCCCATAAAGGGGGGGGGCGAGTTAAGCACAGATACGCAGTATTTT
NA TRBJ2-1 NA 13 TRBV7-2 CASSRGSLMGFFF TGTGCCAGCAGCCGGGGGAGTTTGATGGGTTTTTTCTTC
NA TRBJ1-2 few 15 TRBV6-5 CASSKTGPHNYGYTF TGTGCCAGCAGCAAGACAGGACCCCATAACTATGGCTACACCTTC
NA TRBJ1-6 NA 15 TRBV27 CASSTTVSYNSPLHF TGTGCCAGCAGCACGACAGTCTCCTATAATTCACCCCTCCACTTT
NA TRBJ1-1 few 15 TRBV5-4 CASQLWKGQNTEAFF TGTGCCAGCCAACTCTGGAAAGGACAAAACACTGAAGCTTTCTTT
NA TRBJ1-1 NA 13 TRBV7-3 CASSFGGRTEAFF TGTGCCAGCAGCTTTGGGGGAAGAACTGAAGCTTTCTTT
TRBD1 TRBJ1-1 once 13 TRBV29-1 CSVGYRGDTEAFF TGCAGCGTCGGATACAGGGGGGACACTGAAGCTTTCTTT
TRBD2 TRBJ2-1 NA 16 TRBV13 CASSYLAGGLYNEQFF TGTGCCAGCAGCTACTTAGCGGGGGGGCTCTACAATGAGCAGTTCTTC
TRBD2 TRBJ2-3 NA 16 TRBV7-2 CASSPLGGGSTDTQYF TGTGCCAGCAGCCCCCTCGGCGGGGGGAGCACAGATACGCAGTATTTT